The 17 T cell receptor beta chains below all came from one sample that was sequenced in a study of blood T cell repertoires in COVID-19 (dated by TCRdb to 2018 to 2020). Receptor libraries were prepared by the immunoSEQ multiplex PCR assay. Here the immuneACCESS table is served through TCRdb, limited to in-frame sequences with V and J called. Missing clones are a known gap in these copies; in checked studies unresolved V genes cover under half, and the rest lacks a known reason. This sample lists fewer than 80,000 clones; roughly 92% were detected once. Of the sample, approximately 6% falls within the top ten clones. The sequenced sample consisted of peripheral blood. The receptor source for this set is a human donor in a cohort sampled during active COVID-19.

CDR3 protein: CASSPGQYTEAFF. CDR3 sequence (DNA): TGTGCCAGCTCACCGGGACAGTACACTGAAGCTTTCTTT. The chain recombines TRBV7-8 with TRBJ1-1; 7 bases match TRBD1. In germline, CDR1 is SGHVS, CDR2 FQNEAQ. The CDR3 spans 13 residues. The ends lost 8 bases at V and 3 bases at J; junction bases unmatched: 6. Filled out from reference TRBV7-8 and TRBJ1-1, the complete variable domain reads GAGVSQSPRYKVAKRGQDVALRCDPISGHVSLFWYQQALGQGPEFLTYFQNEAQLDKSGLPSDRFFAERPEGSVSTLKIQRTQQEDSAVYLCASSPGQYTEAFFGQGTRLTVV.

The chain is built from TRBV7-2 and TRBJ2-3; 10 bases agree with TRBD2. The germline CDR1 and CDR2 sequences are SGHTA and FQGNSA. V shed 7 bases, J shed 4 bases, and the junction held 5 bases outside the gene matches. CDR3 length: 14 amino acids. The CDR3 bases are TGTGCCAGCACTTCTGGGACTAGCGCAGATACGCAGTATTTT. Protein product: CASTSGTSADTQYF. The full variable domain, rest sourced from reference TRBV7-2 and TRBJ2-3, is GAGVSQSPSNKVTEKGKDVELRCDPISGHTALYWYRQSLGQGLEFLIYFQGNSAPDKSGLPSDRFSAERTGGSVSTLTIQRTQQEDSAVYLCASTSGTSADTQYFGPGTRLTVL.

The rearrangement uses TRBV2 and TRBJ2-2; D might be TRBD1 (5 bases). The CDR3 covers 17 residues. The germline CDR1 and CDR2 sequences are SNHLY and FYNNEI. Between the trimmed V and J ends, which lost 1 base and 7 bases, there was a span of 19 bases. This CDR3 is CASSEGLSLGENGELFF. The CDR3 DNA reads as TGTGCCAGCAGTGAAGGGCTCAGCCTAGGGGAAAACGGGGAGCTGTTTTTT.

This chain connects TRBV7-9 to TRBJ1-5, with a tentative D call TRBD1 (5 bases). V was trimmed by 1 base and J by 5 bases, leaving 12 bases between them. The germline CDR1 and CDR2 sequences are SEHNR and FQNEAQ (reference sequence). The CDR3 has 15 residues. In DNA form, the CDR3 reads TGTGCCAGCAGCTTAGGCCCGGGGGACTATCAGCCCCAGCATTTT. Protein product: CASSLGPGDYQPQHF.

The chain employs TRBV7-8 and TRBJ1-5, with a tentative D call TRBD1 (6 bases). Germline CDR1 reads SGHVS; CDR2 reads FQNEAQ. This CDR3 contains 14 residues. V was cut by 4 bases and J by 1 base, with 8 bases left in between. For the CDR3, the DNA is TGTGCCAGCAGCTCACAGGGCAGCAATCAGCCCCAGCATTTT. This encodes CASSSQGSNQPQHF.

This chain links TRBV5-1 with TRBJ2-3; 7 nucleotides line up with TRBD2. V lost 1 base and J lost 1; bases outside the gene matches: 3. This CDR3 has 15 residues. The V gene's germline CDR1 is SGHRS and CDR2 YFSETQ. CDR3 DNA sequence: TGCGCCAGCAGCTTGTCCAGCGGGGGCACAGATACGCAGTATTTT. It yields the protein CASSLSSGGTDTQYF.

The chain combines TRBV7-9 with TRBJ2-3; 8 nucleotides align to TRBD1. Germline-derived CDR1 and CDR2 are SEHNR and FQNEAQ (reference sequence). Unmatched junction bases numbered 12, after V lost 5 bases and J lost 2 bases. The CDR3 consists of 17 residues. CDR3: CASSPWERTGTTDTQYF. CDR3 DNA: TGTGCCAGCAGCCCCTGGGAAAGGACAGGGACCACAGATACGCAGTATTTT.

V gene TRBV7-3 combines with J gene TRBJ2-3; perhaps TRBD2 as D (6 bases). Deletions cut 0 bases from V and 4 bases from J, with 20 bases between. Germline V gives CDR1 SGHTA, CDR2 FQGTGA. The CDR3 contains 18 residues. The CDR3 coding sequence is TGTGCCAGCAGCTTAACGGTAGCCGGGGAGTGGAGGGCAGATACGCAGTATTTT. It codes for CASSLTVAGEWRADTQYF.

V and J are TRBV7-9 and TRBJ2-1; 8 nucleotides agree with TRBD2. The length of the CDR3 is 15 residues. From germline, CDR1 is SEHNR and CDR2 FQNEAQ (reference sequence). Trimming cost V 3 bases and J 7 bases; bases outside gene matches: 8. The CDR3 loop is CASSFTSGSSNEQFF. The CDR3, as DNA: TGTGCCAGCAGCTTTACGAGCGGGAGCTCGAATGAGCAGTTCTTC.

J is TRBJ2-7 and V is TRBV13; D gene unclear. Trimming pared 5 bases from V and 1 base from J, leaving 9 bases between. CDR1 is PRHDT and CDR2 is FYEKMQ in the germline V gene (reference sequence). The CDR3 totals 13 residues. The CDR3 DNA follows: TGTGCCAGCAGCCCTACCGGGTCCTACGAGCAGTACTTC. Its protein is CASSPTGSYEQYF.

The chain couples TRBV19 to TRBJ1-4, with 9 bases matching TRBD1. Germline assignment: CDR1 LNHDA and CDR2 SQIVND (reference sequence). The CDR3 consists of 15 residues. The ends lost 5 bases at V and 3 bases at J; junction bases unmatched: 4. CDR3 loop: CASSAGTGPNEKLFF. CDR3 sequence (DNA): TGTGCCAGTAGTGCCGGGACAGGGCCTAATGAAAAACTGTTTTTT.

The chain joins TRBV7-2 to TRBJ1-2, with 8 bases identical to TRBD1. Germline-derived CDR1 and CDR2 are SGHTA and FQGNSA. V gave up 6 bases and J gave up 4 bases; unmatched junction bases: 7. The CDR3 runs 14 residues. The DNA of the CDR3 is TGTGCCAGCAGTATAATACAGGGGGGCTATGGCTACACCTTC. This gives the protein CASSIIQGGYGYTF.

This clone was observed a single time. One junction end does not reproduce the germline sequence, and a read error may be involved. V is TRBV5-1 and J is TRBJ2-3; a possible D gene is TRBD2 (6 bases). Per the germline V gene, CDR1 is SGHRS and CDR2 is YFSETQ. This CDR3 is built from 9 residues. DNA for the CDR3: TGCGCCAGCAGTCTACCGGGACTTTTT. Protein: CASSLPGLF.

J is TRBJ1-1 and V is TRBV2, with D tentatively TRBD1 (6 bases). The CDR3 spans 12 residues. V was trimmed by 8 bases and J by 5 bases, leaving 12 bases between them. Germline V gives CDR1 SNHLY, CDR2 FYNNEI. The CDR3 coding sequence is TGTGCCAGCGGGCAGGGGTGGACTGAAGCTTTCTTT. This sequence encodes CASGQGWTEAFF.

V gene TRBV30 combines with J gene TRBJ1-5; D remains unclear. The CDR3 consists of 15 residues. The V end lost 3 bases, the J end lost 1 base, and 13 bases lay between the germline ends. Germline assignment: CDR1 GTSNPN and CDR2 SVGIG (reference sequence). The CDR3 region is CAWSALSSSNQPQHF. CDR3 in DNA: TGTGCCTGGAGCGCCCTTTCGAGCAGCAATCAGCCCCAGCATTTT.

V usage is TRBV19 and J usage is TRBJ1-5, with D possibly matching TRBD1 (5 bases). The CDR3 loop spans 16 amino acids. The germline V gene encodes CDR1 LNHDA and CDR2 SQIVND (reference sequence). V dropped 3 bases and J dropped 3 bases, with 15 bases sitting between them. As DNA, the CDR3 is TGTGCCAGTAGTATTTTCTCGACAGTTCCCAATCAGCCCCAGCATTTT. This sequence encodes CASSIFSTVPNQPQHF.

The genes are TRBV7-2 and TRBJ1-4; unclear D gene. CDR3 size: 16 residues. CDR1 is SGHTA and CDR2 is FQGNSA in the germline V gene. The ends were cut back, 2 bases at V and 2 bases at J, with 12 bases in the middle. The DNA of the CDR3 is TGTGCCAGCAGCTTAAGCGGAGGCCGGACTAATGAAAAACTGTTTTTT. Protein sequence: CASSLSGGRTNEKLFF. Drawing the rest from reference TRBV7-2 and TRBJ1-4, the complete variable domain is GAGVSQSPSNKVTEKGKDVELRCDPISGHTALYWYRQSLGQGLEFLIYFQGNSAPDKSGLPSDRFSAERTGGSVSTLTIQRTQQEDSAVYLCASSLSGGRTNEKLFFGSGTQLSVL.